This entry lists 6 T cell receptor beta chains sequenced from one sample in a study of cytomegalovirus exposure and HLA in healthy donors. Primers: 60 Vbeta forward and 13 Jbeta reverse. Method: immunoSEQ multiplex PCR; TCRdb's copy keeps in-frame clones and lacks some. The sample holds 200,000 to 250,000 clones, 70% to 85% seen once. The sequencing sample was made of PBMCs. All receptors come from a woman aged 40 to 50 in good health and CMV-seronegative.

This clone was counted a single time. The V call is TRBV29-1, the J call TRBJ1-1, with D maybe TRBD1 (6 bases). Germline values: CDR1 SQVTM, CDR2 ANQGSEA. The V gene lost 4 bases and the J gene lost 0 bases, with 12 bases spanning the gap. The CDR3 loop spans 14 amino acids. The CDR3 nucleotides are TGCAGCGTTGTATACAGGGCCTTGAACACTGAAGCTTTCTTT. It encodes CSVVYRALNTEAFF.

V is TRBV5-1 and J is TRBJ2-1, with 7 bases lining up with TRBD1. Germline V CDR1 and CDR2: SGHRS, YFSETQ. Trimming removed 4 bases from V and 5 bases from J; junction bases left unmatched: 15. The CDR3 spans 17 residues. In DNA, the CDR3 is TGCGCCAGCAGCCCGCATGGGCAGGGGGTCCTCGACAATGAGCAGTTCTTC. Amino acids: CASSPHGQGVLDNEQFF.

CDR3 sequence: CSVGLLAETQYF. The CDR3 nucleotides read TGCAGCGTTGGGTTACTAGCCGAGACCCAGTACTTC. The rearrangement joins TRBV29-1 to TRBJ2-5; D possibly corresponds to TRBD2 (6 bases). Deletions cut 4 bases from V and 5 bases from J, with 11 bases between. CDR1 is SQVTM, CDR2 ANQGSEA, per germline. CDR3 length: 12 residues.

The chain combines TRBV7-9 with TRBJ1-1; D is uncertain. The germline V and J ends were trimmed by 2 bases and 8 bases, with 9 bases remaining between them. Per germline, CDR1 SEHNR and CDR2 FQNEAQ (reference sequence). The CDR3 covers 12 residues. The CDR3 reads CASSLRSREAFF. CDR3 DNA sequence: TGTGCCAGCAGCTTACGGTCCCGCGAAGCTTTCTTT.

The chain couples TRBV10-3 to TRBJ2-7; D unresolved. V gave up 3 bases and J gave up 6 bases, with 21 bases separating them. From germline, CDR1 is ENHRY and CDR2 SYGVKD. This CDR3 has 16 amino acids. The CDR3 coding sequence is TGTGCCATCAGTGATTCTGACAAGCTGGCTAATTCCGAGCAGTACTTC. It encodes CAISDSDKLANSEQYF.

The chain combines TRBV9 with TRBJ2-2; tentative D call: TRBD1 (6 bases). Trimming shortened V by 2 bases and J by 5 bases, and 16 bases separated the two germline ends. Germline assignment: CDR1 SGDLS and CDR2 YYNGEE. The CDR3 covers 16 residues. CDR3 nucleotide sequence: TGTGCCAGCAGCGTGATGCCAGGGGAAATGACCGGGGAGCTGTTTTTT. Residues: CASSVMPGEMTGELFF.